Each of the 8 T cell receptor beta chains below was sequenced from the same sample in a study of neurological immune-mediated disorders (dated by TCRdb to between 2018 and 2021). Library preparation used 5' RACE. The sequencer was an Illumina HiSeq 2500. In-frame beta chains were kept once TCRdb had trimmed the public reads at Q25 with fastp and called clones with MiXCR. Every distinct CDR3 protein forms one entry, paired with its most common genes and DNA. The sample profile shows about 89,000 distinct CDR3 sequences; roughly 2.6% of them were found once. Of the sample, around 1.1% is held by the ten largest clones. The sequenced sample was PBMCs. These receptors originate from a woman in her twenties or thirties with multiple sclerosis.

The table lists this clonotype with a few counts. The V gene is TRBV4-3, the J gene TRBJ2-2, with D perhaps given as TRBD1 or TRBD2 (5 bases each). This CDR3 region has 19 residues. The germline CDR1 and CDR2 sequences are LGHNA and YSLEER. Deletions cut 0 bases from V and 0 bases from J, with 17 bases between. DNA for the CDR3: TGCGCCAGCAGCCAAGATCTCGTCGGGACGACCCCGAACACCGGGGAGCTGTTTTTT. It codes for CASSQDLVGTTPNTGELFF.

This clonotype was observed at least ten times. The chain employs TRBV11-2 and TRBJ2-3, with TRBD1 matching 12 bases. The CDR3 has 14 amino acids. Unmatched junction bases numbered 3, after V lost 7 bases and J lost 4 bases. Germline CDR1 reads SGHAT; CDR2 reads FQNNGV. CDR3 loop: CASTGTGGADTQYF. The CDR3, as DNA: TGTGCCAGCACGGGGACAGGGGGCGCAGATACGCAGTATTTT.

This clonotype was found many times. V usage is TRBV20-1 and J usage is TRBJ1-5; 9 nucleotides line up with TRBD1. Germline assignment: CDR1 DFQATT and CDR2 SNEGSKA (reference sequence). The CDR3 loop spans 15 amino acids. Trimming removed 6 bases from V and 7 bases from J; junction bases left unmatched: 13. This CDR3 reads CSASIRDREGQPQHF. In nucleotides, the CDR3 is TGCAGTGCGTCCATCCGGGACAGGGAAGGACAGCCCCAGCATTTT.

The chain has TRBV7-6 and TRBJ2-5; 7 bases agree with TRBD1. The CDR3 consists of 14 residues. V shed 5 bases and J 2 bases; nucleotides not matched to a gene: 5. CDR1 and CDR2 from the germline V gene are SGHVS and FNYEAQ. The CDR3 DNA sequence: TGTGCCAGCAGCATCGGGACAGAGCAAGAGACCCAGTACTTC. As protein: CASSIGTEQETQYF.

This clonotype has at least ten counts. V usage is TRBV12-3 or TRBV12-4 and J usage is TRBJ1-5, with D unclear. The germline V and J ends were trimmed by 3 bases and 4 bases, with 7 bases remaining between them. This CDR3 region has 13 residues. DNA for the CDR3: TGTGCCAGCAGTTTCTCTCATAATCAGCCCCAGCATTTT. As protein: CASSFSHNQPQHF.

This clonotype has ten or more counts. V gene TRBV28 combines with J gene TRBJ1-5; D gene uncertain. Germline V gene sequence: CDR1 MDHEN, CDR2 SYDVKM. V lost 7 bases to trimming and J lost 3 bases, with 13 bases between them. This CDR3 is 14 amino acids long. The CDR3 DNA is TGTGCCAGCACCCCTGTTGGGATCAATCAGCCCCAGCATTTT. Translating it yields CASTPVGINQPQHF.

This clonotype has ten or more counts. V and J are TRBV18 and TRBJ2-1; 10 bases are shared with TRBD1. The germline gives CDR1 KGHSH, CDR2 LQKENI. The CDR3 is 15 residues long. J lost 6 bases, V lost 4 bases, and 6 bases had no gene match. In DNA, the CDR3 is TGTGCCAGCTCACTCCGACAGGGGGCGATCAATGAGCAGTTCTTC. It yields the protein CASSLRQGAINEQFF.

This clonotype was observed many times. V gene TRBV20-1 combines with J gene TRBJ2-7; 7 bases align to TRBD1. The CDR3 consists of 12 residues. Germline CDR1 reads DFQATT; CDR2 reads SNEGSKA (reference sequence). This CDR3 is CGSRDSGYEQYF. CDR3 sequence (DNA): TGCGGAAGTCGGGACAGTGGCTACGAGCAGTACTTC.